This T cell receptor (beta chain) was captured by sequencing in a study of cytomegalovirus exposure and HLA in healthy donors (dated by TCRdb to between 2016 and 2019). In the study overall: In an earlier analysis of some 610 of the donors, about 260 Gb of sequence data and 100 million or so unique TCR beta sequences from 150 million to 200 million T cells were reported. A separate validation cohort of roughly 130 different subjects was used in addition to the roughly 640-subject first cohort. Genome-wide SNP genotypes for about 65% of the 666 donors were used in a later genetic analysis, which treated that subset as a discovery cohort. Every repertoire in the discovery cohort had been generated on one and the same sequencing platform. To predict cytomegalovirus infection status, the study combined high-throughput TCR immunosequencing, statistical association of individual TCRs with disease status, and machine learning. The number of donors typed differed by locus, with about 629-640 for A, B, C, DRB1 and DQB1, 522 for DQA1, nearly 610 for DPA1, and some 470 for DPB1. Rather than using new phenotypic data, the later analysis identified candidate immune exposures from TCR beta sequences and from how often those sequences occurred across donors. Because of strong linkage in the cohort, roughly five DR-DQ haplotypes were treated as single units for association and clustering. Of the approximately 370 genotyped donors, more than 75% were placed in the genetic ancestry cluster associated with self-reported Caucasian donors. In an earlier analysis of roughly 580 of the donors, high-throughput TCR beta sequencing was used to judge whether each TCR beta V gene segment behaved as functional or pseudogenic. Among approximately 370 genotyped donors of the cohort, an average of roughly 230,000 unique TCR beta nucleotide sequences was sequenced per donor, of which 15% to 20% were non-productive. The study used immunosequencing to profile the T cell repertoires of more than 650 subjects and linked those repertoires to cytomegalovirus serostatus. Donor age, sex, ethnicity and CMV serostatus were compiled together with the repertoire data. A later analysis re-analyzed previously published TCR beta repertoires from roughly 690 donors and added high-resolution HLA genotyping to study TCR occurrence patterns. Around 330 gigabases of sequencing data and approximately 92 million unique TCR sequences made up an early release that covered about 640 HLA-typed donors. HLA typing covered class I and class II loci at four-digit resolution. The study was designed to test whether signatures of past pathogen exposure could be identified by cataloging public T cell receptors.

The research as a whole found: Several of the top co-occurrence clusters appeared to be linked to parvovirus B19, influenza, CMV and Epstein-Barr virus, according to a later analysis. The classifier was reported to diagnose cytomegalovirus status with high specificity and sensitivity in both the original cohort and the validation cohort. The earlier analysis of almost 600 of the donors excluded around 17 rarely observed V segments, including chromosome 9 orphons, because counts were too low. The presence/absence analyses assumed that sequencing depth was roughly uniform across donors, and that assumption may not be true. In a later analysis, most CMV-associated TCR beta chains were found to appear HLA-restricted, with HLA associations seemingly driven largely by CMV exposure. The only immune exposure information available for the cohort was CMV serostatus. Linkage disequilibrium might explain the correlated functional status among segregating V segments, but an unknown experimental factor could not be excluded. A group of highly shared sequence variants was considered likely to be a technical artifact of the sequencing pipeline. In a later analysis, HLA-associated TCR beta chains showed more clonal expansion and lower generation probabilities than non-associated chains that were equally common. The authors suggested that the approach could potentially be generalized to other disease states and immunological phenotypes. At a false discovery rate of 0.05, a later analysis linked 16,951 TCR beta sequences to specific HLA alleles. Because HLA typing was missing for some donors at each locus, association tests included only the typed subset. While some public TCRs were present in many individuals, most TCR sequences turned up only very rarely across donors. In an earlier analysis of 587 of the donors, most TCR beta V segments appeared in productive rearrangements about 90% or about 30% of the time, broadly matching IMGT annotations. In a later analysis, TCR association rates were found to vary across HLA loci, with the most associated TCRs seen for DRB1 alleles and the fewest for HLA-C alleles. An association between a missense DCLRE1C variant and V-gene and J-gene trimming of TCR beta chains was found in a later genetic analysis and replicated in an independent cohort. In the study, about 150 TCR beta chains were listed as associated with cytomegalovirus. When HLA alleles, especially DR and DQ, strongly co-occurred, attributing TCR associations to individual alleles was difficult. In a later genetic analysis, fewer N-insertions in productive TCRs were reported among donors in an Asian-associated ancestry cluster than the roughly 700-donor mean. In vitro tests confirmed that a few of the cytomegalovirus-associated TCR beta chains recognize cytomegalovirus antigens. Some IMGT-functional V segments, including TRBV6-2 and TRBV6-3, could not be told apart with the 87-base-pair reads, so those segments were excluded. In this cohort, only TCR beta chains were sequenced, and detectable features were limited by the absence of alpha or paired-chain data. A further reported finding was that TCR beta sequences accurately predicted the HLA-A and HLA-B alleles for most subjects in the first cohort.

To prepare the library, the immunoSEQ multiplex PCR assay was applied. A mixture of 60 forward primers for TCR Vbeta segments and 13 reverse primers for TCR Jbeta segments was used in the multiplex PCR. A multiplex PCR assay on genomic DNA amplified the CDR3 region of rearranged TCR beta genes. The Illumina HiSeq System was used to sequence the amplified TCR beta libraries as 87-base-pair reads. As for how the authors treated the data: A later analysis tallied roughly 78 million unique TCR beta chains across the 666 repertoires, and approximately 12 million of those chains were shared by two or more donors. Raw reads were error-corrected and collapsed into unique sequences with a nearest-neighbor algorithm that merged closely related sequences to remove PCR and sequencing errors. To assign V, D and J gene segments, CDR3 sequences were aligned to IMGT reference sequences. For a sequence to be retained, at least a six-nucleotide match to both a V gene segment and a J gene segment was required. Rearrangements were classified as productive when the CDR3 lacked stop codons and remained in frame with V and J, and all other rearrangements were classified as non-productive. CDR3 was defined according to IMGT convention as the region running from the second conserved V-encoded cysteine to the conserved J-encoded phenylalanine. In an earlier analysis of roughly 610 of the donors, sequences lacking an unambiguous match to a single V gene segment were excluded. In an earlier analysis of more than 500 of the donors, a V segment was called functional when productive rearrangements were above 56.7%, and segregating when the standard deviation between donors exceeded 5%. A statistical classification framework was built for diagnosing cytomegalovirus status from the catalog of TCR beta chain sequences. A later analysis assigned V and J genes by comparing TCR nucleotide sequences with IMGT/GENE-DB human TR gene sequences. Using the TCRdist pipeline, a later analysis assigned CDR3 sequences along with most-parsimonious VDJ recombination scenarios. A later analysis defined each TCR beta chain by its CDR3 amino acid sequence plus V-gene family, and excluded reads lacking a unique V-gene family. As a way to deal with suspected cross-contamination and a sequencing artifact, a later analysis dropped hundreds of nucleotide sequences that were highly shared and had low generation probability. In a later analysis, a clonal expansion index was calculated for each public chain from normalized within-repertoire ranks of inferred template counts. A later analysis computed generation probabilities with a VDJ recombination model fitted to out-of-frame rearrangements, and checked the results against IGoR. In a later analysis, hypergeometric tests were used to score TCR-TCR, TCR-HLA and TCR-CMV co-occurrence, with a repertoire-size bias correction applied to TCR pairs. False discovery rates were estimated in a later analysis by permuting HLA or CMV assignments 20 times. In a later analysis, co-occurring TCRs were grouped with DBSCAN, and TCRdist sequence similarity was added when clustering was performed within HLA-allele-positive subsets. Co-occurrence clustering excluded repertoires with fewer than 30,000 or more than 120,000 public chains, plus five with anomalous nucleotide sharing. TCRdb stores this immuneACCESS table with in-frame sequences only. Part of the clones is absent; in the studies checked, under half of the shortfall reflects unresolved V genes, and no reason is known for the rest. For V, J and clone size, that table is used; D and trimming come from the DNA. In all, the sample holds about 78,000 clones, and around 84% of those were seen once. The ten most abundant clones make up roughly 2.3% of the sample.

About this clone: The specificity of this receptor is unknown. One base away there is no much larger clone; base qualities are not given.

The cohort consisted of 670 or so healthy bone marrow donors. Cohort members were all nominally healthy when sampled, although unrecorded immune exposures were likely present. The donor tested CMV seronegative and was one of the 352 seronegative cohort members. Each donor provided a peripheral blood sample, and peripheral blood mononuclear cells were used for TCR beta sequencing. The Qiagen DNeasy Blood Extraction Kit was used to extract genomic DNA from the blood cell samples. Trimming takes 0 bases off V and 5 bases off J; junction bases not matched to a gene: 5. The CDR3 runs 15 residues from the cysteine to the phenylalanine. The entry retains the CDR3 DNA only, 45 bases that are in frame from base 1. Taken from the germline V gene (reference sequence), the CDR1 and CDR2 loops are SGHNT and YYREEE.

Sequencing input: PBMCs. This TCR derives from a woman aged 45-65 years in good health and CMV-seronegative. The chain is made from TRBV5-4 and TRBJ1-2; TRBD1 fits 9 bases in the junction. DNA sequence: TGTGCCAGCAGCTTGGGACAGGGGGTATGGTATGGCTACACCTTC. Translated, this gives CASSLGQGVWYGYTF.